These 21 T cell receptor beta chains were all obtained from the same sample, sequenced in a study of cytomegalovirus exposure and HLA in healthy donors (dated by TCRdb to the late 2010s). Library method: the immunoSEQ multiplex PCR assay. A mixture of 60 forward primers for TCR Vbeta segments and 13 reverse primers for TCR Jbeta segments was used in the multiplex PCR. TCRdb re-hosts the immuneACCESS table, in-frame sequences only. Its copies lack some clones; in the studies checked, an unresolved V gene accounts for under half of them, and the cause for the rest is not known. This sample gives about 140,000 clones in total; roughly 80% of them show up just once. The ten largest clonotypes hold 4.5% of the sample. Input material: PBMCs. The receptors were sampled from a man aged 35-49 years in good health and CMV-seronegative.

In this sample, this clone turned up once. This CDR3 is CASSQGGEYYNEQFF. In nucleotides, the CDR3 is TGCGCCAGCAGCCAAGGGGGGGAATACTACAATGAGCAGTTCTTC. The rearrangement joins TRBV4-3 to TRBJ2-1; a weak D match, TRBD2 (6 bases). The V gene's germline CDR1 is LGHNA and CDR2 YSLEER. V was trimmed by 1 base and J by 3 bases, leaving 10 bases between them. This CDR3 comprises 15 residues.

The chain carries TRBV12-5 and TRBJ1-2, with D possibly matching TRBD1 (5 bases). Trimming removed 5 bases from V and 2 bases from J, with 15 bases in between. Germline-derived CDR1 and CDR2 are LGHNT and FRNRAP. The CDR3 spans 15 residues. The CDR3 DNA reads TGTGCTAGTGGTCTCGGGGGAACTCCGAACTATGGCTACACCTTC. This gives the protein CASGLGGTPNYGYTF.

J is TRBJ1-2 and V is TRBV9, with 12 bases matching TRBD1. The ends lost 3 bases at V and 5 bases at J; junction bases unmatched: 14. The CDR3 covers 18 residues. Germline V gives CDR1 SGDLS, CDR2 YYNGEE. The CDR3 DNA is TGTGCCAGCAGCGCCGAACATAGGGACAGGGGGCAAAGGTATGGCTACACCTTC. Translating gives CASSAEHRDRGQRYGYTF.

V is TRBV5-6 and J is TRBJ2-5; TRBD1 matches 9 bases. The CDR3 runs to 16 residues. Trimming removed 1 base from V and 1 base from J; junction bases left unmatched: 5. Germline lookup yields CDR1 SGHDT and CDR2 YYEEEE. The CDR3 DNA reads TGTGCCAGCAGCTTGTCAGGGACAGGGATCCAAGAGACCCAGTACTTC. Protein product: CASSLSGTGIQETQYF.

The sample holds one count of this clone. The chain uses TRBV7-2 and TRBJ2-7, with 9 nucleotides matching TRBD1. The CDR3 is 15 amino acids. CDR1 SGHTA and CDR2 FQGNSA come from the germline V gene. V was pared by 2 bases and J by 6 bases, with 8 bases of the junction left unmatched. The CDR3: CASSLTPGQGGEQYF. The CDR3 nucleotides read TGTGCCAGCAGCTTAACCCCGGGACAGGGTGGCGAGCAGTACTTC.

The chain employs TRBV19 and TRBJ2-7; 8 bases map to TRBD1. This CDR3 contains 16 residues. The J segment lost 0 bases and the V segment lost 4 bases, leaving 8 bases of the junction unmatched. CDR1 and CDR2 (germline): LNHDA, SQIVND (reference sequence). DNA for the CDR3: TGTGCCAGTAGTACCAGACGGACAGGGAGCTCCTACGAGCAGTACTTC. Translating gives CASSTRRTGSSYEQYF.

The chain employs TRBV19 and TRBJ2-5; weak D call: TRBD2 (5 bases). This CDR3 region has 13 residues. V lost 1 base to trimming and J lost 5 bases, with 8 bases between them. Germline CDR1 reads LNHDA; CDR2 reads SQIVND (reference sequence). In nucleotides, the CDR3 is TGTGCCAGTAGTATAGGAGGGTCCGAGACCCAGTACTTC. Translated: CASSIGGSETQYF.

The chain joins TRBV9 to TRBJ1-1; a possible D gene is TRBD1 (5 bases). The germline V gene has CDR1 SGDLS and CDR2 YYNGEE. With 2 bases removed from V and 1 base from J, the gap between germline ends came to 12 bases. The CDR3 extends over 15 amino acids. The CDR3 spells CASSVGHNSNTEAFF. The CDR3 coding sequence is TGTGCCAGCAGCGTGGGGCACAACTCGAACACTGAAGCTTTCTTT.

The J gene is TRBJ2-5, the V gene TRBV5-4, with 8 bases aligning to TRBD1. This CDR3 spans 16 amino acids. CDR1 is SGHNT, CDR2 YYREEE, per germline (reference sequence). The J segment lost 2 bases and the V segment lost 1 base, leaving 7 bases of the junction unmatched. CDR3 amino acids: CASSLQTGAKQETQYF. In DNA, the CDR3 is TGTGCCAGCAGCTTGCAGACAGGGGCCAAACAAGAGACCCAGTACTTC. Full variable domain (outside the CDR3, taken from reference TRBV5-4 and TRBJ2-5): ETGVTQSPTHLIKTRGQQVTLRCSSQSGHNTVSWYQQALGQGPQFIFQYYREEENGRGNFPPRFSGLQFPNYSSELNVNALELDDSALYLCASSLQTGAKQETQYFGPGTRLLVL.

This rearrangement joins TRBV30 to TRBJ2-4, with 14 positions matching TRBD2. V shed 2 bases, J shed 0 bases, and the junction held 12 bases outside the gene matches. Germline lookup yields CDR1 GTSNPN and CDR2 SVGIG (reference sequence). This CDR3 is built from 20 residues. The CDR3 here is CAWSHKPTSGGGQAKNIQYF. The CDR3 region has the DNA TGTGCCTGGAGTCACAAACCGACTAGCGGGGGGGGTCAAGCCAAAAACATTCAGTACTTC. The full variable domain, rest sourced from reference TRBV30 and TRBJ2-4, is SQTIHQWPATLVQPVGSPLSLECTVEGTSNPNLYWYRQAAGRGLQLLFYSVGIGQISSEVPQNLSASRPQDRQFILSSKKLLLSDSGFYLCAWSHKPTSGGGQAKNIQYFGAGTRLSVL.

This sequence joins TRBV6-1 and TRBJ1-3; 7 bases agree with TRBD1. Germline V gives CDR1 MNHNS, CDR2 SASEGT. J gave up 0 bases and V 4 bases, and 3 bases lay outside the gene matches. This CDR3 has 15 amino acids. CDR3 amino acids: CASSARGNSGNTIYF. CDR3 DNA sequence: TGTGCCAGCAGTGCCAGGGGGAACTCTGGAAACACCATATATTTT.

The J gene is TRBJ2-5, the V gene TRBV25-1, with 11 bases identical to TRBD2. V trimming: 3 bases; J trimming: 2 bases; junction bases outside the gene matches: 8. CDR1 and CDR2 from the germline V gene are MGHDK and SYGVNS. This CDR3 is built from 17 residues. CDR3 residues: CASSDSRLAGTQETQYF. The CDR3 DNA sequence: TGTGCCAGCAGTGACTCACGACTAGCGGGGACACAAGAGACCCAGTACTTC.

This sequence joins TRBV5-6 and TRBJ2-1, with a possible D match to TRBD2 (6 bases). The V and J ends lost 3 bases and 6 bases respectively, with 10 bases between them. The CDR3 length is 13 residues. CDR1 is SGHDT and CDR2 is YYEEEE in the germline V gene. CDR3 protein: CASSSTGVNEQFF. CDR3 sequence (DNA): TGTGCCAGCAGCTCTACGGGGGTCAATGAGCAGTTCTTC.

This clone was seen only a few times. This chain links TRBV7-2 with TRBJ2-5; the D is unclear. Germline values: CDR1 SGHTA, CDR2 FQGNSA. V lost 3 bases to trimming and J lost 5 bases, with 7 bases between them. This CDR3 has 12 residues. DNA of the CDR3: TGTGCCAGCAGCTTTTACGGGGAGACCCAGTACTTC. Protein: CASSFYGETQYF.

The V and J genes are TRBV7-2 and TRBJ2-7; 8 bases fit TRBD1. The CDR3 consists of 14 residues. V lost 5 bases, J lost 4 bases, and 7 bases stayed unmatched. Germline lookup yields CDR1 SGHTA and CDR2 FQGNSA. CDR3: CASSETGASYEQYF. Written as DNA, the CDR3 is TGTGCCAGCAGCGAGACAGGGGCATCATACGAGCAGTACTTC.

The V gene is TRBV9, the J gene TRBJ1-1; TRBD1 agrees at 8 bases. Germline CDR1 SGDLS, CDR2 YYNGEE. This CDR3 is built from 19 residues. Unmatched junction bases numbered 16, after V lost 0 bases and J lost 3 bases. CDR3 DNA sequence: TGTGCCAGCAGCGTAGGCTCTGGACAGGGCACCTCAGCGGACACTGAAGCTTTCTTT. Its translation: CASSVGSGQGTSADTEAFF. Filled out from reference TRBV9 and TRBJ1-1, the complete variable domain reads DSGVTQTPKHLITATGQRVTLRCSPRSGDLSVYWYQQSLDQGLQFLIQYYNGEERAKGNILERFSAQQFPDLHSELNLSSLELGDSALYFCASSVGSGQGTSADTEAFFGQGTRLTVV.

The CDR3 bases are TGTGCCAGCAGCCGCCGACTAGCGGGGGCCTCCGGTGAGCAGTTCTTC. Amino acids: CASSRRLAGASGEQFF. V usage is TRBV5-4 and J usage is TRBJ2-1; 12 bases are shared with TRBD2. The germline V gene encodes CDR1 SGHNT and CDR2 YYREEE (reference sequence). Trimming at V came to 4 bases and at J to 9 bases, leaving 11 bases not matched to a gene. The CDR3 loop spans 16 amino acids.

This chain links TRBV15 with TRBJ2-1; 8 positions agree with TRBD1. This CDR3 is 19 amino acids long. Germline V gene data show CDR1 as LNHNV and CDR2 as YYDKDF (reference sequence). The junction had 16 bases not matched to a gene; V was cut back by 1 base and J by 5 bases. Here the CDR3 DNA reads TGTGCCACCAGCAGAGTGGAAAGCCGCAGGGGGCCCCGGGACAATGAGCAGTTCTTC. This codes for CATSRVESRRGPRDNEQFF.

The chain couples TRBV25-1 to TRBJ1-1; 9 bases align to TRBD1. V lost 5 bases to trimming and J lost 4 bases; unmatched junction nucleotides: 5. The CDR3 runs to 14 residues. CDR1 is MGHDK, CDR2 SYGVNS, per germline. The CDR3 DNA is TGTGCCAGCAGTTGGGGGACAGGGTTCACTGAAGCTTTCTTT. Protein product: CASSWGTGFTEAFF.

The V gene is TRBV11-3, the J gene TRBJ2-5; 9 bases map to TRBD1. Germline loops: CDR1 SGHNT, CDR2 YENEEA. The V gene end was trimmed by 11 bases and the J gene end by 3 bases; junction bases not matched to a gene: 13. The CDR3 spans 15 residues. CDR3 region: CAPGVLDRGEETQYF. The CDR3 coding sequence is TGTGCCCCCGGGGTTTTGGACAGGGGAGAAGAGACCCAGTACTTC.

This rearrangement joins TRBV7-2 to TRBJ2-1, with unresolved D. Trimming took 0 bases from V and 1 from J, leaving 7 bases between them. Germline V gives CDR1 SGHTA, CDR2 FQGNSA. CDR3 size: 15 residues. CDR3 amino acids: CASSLAGDSYNEQFF. As DNA, the CDR3 is TGTGCCAGCAGCTTAGCAGGAGATTCCTACAATGAGCAGTTCTTC.